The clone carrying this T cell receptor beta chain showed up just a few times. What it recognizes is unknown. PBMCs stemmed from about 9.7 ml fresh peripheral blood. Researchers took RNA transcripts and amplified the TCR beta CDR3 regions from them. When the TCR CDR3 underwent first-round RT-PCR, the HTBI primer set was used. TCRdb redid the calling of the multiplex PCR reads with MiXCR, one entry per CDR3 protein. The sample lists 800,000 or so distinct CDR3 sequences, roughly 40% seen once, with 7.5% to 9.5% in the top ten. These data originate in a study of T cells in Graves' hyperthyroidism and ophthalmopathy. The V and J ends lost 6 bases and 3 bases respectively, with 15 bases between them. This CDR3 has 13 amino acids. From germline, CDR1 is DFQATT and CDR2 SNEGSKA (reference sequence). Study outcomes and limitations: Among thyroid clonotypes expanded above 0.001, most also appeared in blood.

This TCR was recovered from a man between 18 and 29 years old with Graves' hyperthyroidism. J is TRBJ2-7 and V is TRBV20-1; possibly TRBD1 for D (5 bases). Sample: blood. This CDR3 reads CSARTIRVYEQYF. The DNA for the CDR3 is TGCAGTGCCCGGACAATTCGGGTCTACGAGCAGTACTTC.